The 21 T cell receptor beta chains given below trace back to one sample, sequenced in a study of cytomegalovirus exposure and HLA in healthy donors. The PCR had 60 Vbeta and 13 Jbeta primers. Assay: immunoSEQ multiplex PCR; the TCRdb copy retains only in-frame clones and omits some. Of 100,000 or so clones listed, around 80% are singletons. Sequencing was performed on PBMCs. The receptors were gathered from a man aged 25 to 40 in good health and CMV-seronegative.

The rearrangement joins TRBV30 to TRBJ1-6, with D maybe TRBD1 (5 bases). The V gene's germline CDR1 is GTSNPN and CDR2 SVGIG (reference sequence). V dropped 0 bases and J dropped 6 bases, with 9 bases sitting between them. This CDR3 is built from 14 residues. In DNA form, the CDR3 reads TGTGCCTGGAGTGTAGAGACAGCTAATTCACCCCTCCACTTT. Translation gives CAWSVETANSPLHF.

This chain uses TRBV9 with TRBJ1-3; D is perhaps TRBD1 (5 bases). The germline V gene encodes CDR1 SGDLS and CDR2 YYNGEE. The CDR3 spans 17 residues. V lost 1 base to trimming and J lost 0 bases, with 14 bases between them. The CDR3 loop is CASSVWGRPFSGNTIYF. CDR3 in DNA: TGTGCCAGCAGCGTATGGGGCAGGCCCTTCTCTGGAAACACCATATATTTT.

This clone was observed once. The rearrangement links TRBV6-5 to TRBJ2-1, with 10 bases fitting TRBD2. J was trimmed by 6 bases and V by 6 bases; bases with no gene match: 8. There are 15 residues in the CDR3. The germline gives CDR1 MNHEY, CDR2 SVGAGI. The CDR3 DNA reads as TGTGCCAGCAGCCAGGGACTAGCGTATGTCAATGAGCAGTTCTTC. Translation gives CASSQGLAYVNEQFF.

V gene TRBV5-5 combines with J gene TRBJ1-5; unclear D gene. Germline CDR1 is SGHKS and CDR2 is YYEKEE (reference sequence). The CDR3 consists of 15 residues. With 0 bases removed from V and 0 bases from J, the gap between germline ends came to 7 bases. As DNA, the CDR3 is TGTGCCAGCAGCTTGGGAGGAAATAGCAATCAGCCCCAGCATTTT. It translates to CASSLGGNSNQPQHF. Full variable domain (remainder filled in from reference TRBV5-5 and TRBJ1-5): DAGVTQSPTHLIKTRGQQVTLRCSPISGHKSVSWYQQVLGQGPQFIFQYYEKEERGRGNFPDRFSARQFPNYSSELNVNALLLGDSALYLCASSLGGNSNQPQHFGDGTRLSIL.

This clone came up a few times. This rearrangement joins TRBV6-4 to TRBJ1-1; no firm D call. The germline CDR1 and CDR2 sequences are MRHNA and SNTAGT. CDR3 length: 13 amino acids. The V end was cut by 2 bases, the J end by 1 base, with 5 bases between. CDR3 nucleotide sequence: TGTGCCAGCAGTGACAGCGAGAACACTGAAGCTTTCTTT. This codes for CASSDSENTEAFF.

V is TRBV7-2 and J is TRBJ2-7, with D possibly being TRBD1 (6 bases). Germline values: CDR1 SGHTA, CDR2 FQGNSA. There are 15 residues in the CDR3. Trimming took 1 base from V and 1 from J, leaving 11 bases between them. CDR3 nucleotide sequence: TGTGCCAGCAGCTTAGTCCCGGACAGATCCTACGAGCAGTACTTC. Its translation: CASSLVPDRSYEQYF.

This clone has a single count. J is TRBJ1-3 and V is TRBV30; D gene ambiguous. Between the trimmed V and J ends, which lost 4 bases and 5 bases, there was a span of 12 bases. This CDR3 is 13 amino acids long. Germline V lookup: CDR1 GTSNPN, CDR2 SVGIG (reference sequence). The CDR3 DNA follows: TGTGCCTGGAACAAGGAGATTAGAAACACCATATATTTT. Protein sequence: CAWNKEIRNTIYF.

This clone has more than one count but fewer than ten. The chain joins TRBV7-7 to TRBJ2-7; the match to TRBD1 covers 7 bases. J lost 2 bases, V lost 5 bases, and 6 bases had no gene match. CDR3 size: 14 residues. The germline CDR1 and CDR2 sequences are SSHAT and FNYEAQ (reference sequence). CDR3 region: CASSERQGPYEQYF. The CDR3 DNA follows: TGTGCCAGCAGCGAGAGACAGGGCCCCTACGAGCAGTACTTC.

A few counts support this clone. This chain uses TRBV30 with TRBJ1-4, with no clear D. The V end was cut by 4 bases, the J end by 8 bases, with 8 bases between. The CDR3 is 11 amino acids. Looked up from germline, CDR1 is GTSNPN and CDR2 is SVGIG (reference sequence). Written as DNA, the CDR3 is TGTGCCTGGATGGGAGGGGAAAAACTGTTTTTT. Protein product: CAWMGGEKLFF.

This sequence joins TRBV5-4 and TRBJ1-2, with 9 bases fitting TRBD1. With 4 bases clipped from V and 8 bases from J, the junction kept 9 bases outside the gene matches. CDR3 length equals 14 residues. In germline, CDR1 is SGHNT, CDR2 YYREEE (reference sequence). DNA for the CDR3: TGTGCCAGCAGCGTGGGACAGGGTAGGGACGGCTACACCTTC. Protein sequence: CASSVGQGRDGYTF.

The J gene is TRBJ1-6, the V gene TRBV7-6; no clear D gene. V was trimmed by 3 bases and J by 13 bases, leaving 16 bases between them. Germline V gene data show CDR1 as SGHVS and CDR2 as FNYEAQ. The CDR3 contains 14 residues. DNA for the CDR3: TGTGCCAGCAGCTTTGGTGGGAGCCTAGCCCCCCTCCACTTT. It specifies CASSFGGSLAPLHF. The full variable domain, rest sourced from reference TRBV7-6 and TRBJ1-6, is GAGVSQSPRYKVTKRGQDVALRCDPISGHVSLYWYRQALGQGPEFLTYFNYEAQQDKSGLPNDRFSAERPEGSISTLTIQRTEQRDSAMYRCASSFGGSLAPLHFGNGTRLTVT.

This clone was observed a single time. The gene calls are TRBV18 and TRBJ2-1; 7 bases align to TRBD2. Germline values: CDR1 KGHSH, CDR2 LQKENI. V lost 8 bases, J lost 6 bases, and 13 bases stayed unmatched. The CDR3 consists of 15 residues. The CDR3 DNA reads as TGTGCCAGCCTGTTATCGCGGGAGATGCTCAATGAGCAGTTCTTC. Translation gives CASLLSREMLNEQFF.

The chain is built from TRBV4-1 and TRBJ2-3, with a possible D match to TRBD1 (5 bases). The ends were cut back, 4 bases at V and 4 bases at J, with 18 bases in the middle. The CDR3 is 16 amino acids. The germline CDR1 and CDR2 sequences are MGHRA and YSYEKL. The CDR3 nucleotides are TGCGCCAGCAGCCTCCGCCGGACAACGGTTCCAGATACGCAGTATTTT. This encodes CASSLRRTTVPDTQYF.

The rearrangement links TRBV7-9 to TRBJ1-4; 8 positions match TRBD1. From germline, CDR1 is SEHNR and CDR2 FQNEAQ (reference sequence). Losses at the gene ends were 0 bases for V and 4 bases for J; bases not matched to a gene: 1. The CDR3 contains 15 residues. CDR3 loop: CASSLATGGNEKLFF. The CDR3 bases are TGTGCCAGCAGCTTAGCCACAGGGGGTAATGAAAAACTGTTTTTT. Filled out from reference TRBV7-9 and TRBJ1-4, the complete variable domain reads DTGVSQNPRHKITKRGQNVTFRCDPISEHNRLYWYRQTLGQGPEFLTYFQNEAQLEKSRLLSDRFSAERPKGSFSTLEIQRTEQGDSAMYLCASSLATGGNEKLFFGSGTQLSVL.

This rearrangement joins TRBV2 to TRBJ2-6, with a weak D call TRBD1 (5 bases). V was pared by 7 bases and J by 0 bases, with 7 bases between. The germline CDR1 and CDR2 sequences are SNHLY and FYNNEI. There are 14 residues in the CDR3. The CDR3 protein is CASKGYSGANVLTF. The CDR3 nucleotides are TGTGCCAGCAAGGGGTACTCTGGGGCCAACGTCCTGACTTTC.

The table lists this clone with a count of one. The CDR3 DNA follows: TGTGCCAGCAGCTTGGGGACAAAGAACACTGAAGCTTTCTTT. Translated, it gives CASSLGTKNTEAFF. This rearrangement joins TRBV7-9 to TRBJ1-1, with a possible D match to TRBD1 (6 bases). V dropped 3 bases and J dropped 1 base, with 9 bases sitting between them. The CDR3 runs 14 residues. Germline values: CDR1 SEHNR, CDR2 FQNEAQ (reference sequence).

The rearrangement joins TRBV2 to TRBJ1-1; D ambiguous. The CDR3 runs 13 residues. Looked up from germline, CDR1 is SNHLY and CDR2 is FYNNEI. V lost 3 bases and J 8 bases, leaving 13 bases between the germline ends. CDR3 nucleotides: TGTGCCAGCAGTGAGGAGGTCTTTTCCGAAGCTTTCTTT. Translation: CASSEEVFSEAFF.

In DNA, the CDR3 is TGTGCCAGCAGTTCGGCCGGGACAGGGGAGAACGAGCAGTACTTC. Protein sequence: CASSSAGTGENEQYF. The genes are TRBV27 and TRBJ2-7; 10 nucleotides match TRBD1. The CDR3 extends over 15 amino acids. The V segment lost 4 bases and the J segment 5 bases; nucleotides outside the gene matches: 8. CDR1 MNHEY and CDR2 SMNVEV come from the germline V gene (reference sequence).

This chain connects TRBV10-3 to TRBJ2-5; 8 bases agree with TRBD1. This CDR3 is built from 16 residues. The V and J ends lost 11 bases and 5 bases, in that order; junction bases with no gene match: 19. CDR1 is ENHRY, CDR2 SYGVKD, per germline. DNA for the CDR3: TGTGCCTCATCAGATAAATCCAGGGGGCGCATGGAGACCCAGTACTTC. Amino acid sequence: CASSDKSRGRMETQYF.

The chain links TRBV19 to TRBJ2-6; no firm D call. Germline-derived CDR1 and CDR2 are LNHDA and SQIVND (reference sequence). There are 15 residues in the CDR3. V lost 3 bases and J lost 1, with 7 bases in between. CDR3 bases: TGTGCCAGTAGTATTAGCCTATCTGGGGCCAACGTCCTGACTTTC. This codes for CASSISLSGANVLTF.

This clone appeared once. The CDR3 DNA is TGTGCCAGCAGCTTAGTTTTCCGGGAGAGGACCTACAATGAGCAGTTCTTC. It is translated as CASSLVFRERTYNEQFF. This rearrangement joins TRBV11-2 to TRBJ2-1; a possible D gene is TRBD2 (6 bases). This CDR3 is 17 amino acids long. The V end was cut by 1 base, the J end by 2 bases, with 15 bases between. The V gene's germline CDR1 is SGHAT and CDR2 FQNNGV.